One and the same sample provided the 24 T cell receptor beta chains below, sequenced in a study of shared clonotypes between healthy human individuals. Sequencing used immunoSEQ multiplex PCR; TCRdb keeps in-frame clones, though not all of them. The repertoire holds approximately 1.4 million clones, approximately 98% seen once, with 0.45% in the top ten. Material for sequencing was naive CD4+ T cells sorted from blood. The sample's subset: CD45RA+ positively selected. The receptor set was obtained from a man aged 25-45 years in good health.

DNA of the CDR3: TGTGCCAGCACCTTCGGGACTAGCGGGACCCAAGAGACCCAGTACTTC. This codes for CASTFGTSGTQETQYF. The chain is built from TRBV2 and TRBJ2-5; the match to TRBD2 covers 13 bases. The CDR3 spans 16 residues. Germline lookup yields CDR1 SNHLY and CDR2 FYNNEI. The trim removed 7 bases at V and 1 base at J, leaving 6 bases unmatched. Together with reference TRBV2 and TRBJ2-5, the CDR3 gives the full variable domain: EPEVTQTPSHQVTQMGQEVILRCVPISNHLYFYWYRQILGQKVEFLVSFYNNEISEKSEIFDDQFSVERPDGSNFTLKIRSTKLEDSAMYFCASTFGTSGTQETQYFGPGTRLLVL.

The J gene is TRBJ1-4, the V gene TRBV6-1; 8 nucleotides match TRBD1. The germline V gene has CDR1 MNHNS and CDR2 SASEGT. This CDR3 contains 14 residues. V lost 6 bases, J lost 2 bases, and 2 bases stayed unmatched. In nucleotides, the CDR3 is TGTGCCAGCAGCCGGACAGGGACTAATGAAAAACTGTTTTTT. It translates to CASSRTGTNEKLFF.

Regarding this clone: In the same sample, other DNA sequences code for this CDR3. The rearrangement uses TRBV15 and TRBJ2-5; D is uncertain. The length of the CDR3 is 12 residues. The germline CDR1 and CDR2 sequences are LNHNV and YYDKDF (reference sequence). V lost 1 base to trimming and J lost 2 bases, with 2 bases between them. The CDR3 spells CATSRVQETQYF. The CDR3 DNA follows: TGTGCCACCAGCAGAGTACAAGAGACCCAGTACTTC.

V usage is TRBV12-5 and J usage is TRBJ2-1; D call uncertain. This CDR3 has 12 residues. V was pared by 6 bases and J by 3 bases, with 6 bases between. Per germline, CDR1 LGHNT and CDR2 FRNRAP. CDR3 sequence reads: CASGFNYNEQFF. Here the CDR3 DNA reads TGTGCTAGTGGATTCAACTACAATGAGCAGTTCTTC.

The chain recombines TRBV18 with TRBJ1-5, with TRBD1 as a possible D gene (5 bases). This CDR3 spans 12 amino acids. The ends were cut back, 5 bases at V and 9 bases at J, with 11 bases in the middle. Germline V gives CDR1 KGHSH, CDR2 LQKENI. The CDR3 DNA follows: TGTGCCAGCTCATCGGGGGGTCCGCCCCAGCATTTT. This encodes CASSSGGPPQHF. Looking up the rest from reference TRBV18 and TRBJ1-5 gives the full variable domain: NAGVMQNPRHLVRRRGQEARLRCSPMKGHSHVYWYRQLPEEGLKFMVYLQKENIIDESGMPKERFSAEFPKEGPSILRIQQVVRGDSAAYFCASSSGGPPQHFGDGTRLSIL.

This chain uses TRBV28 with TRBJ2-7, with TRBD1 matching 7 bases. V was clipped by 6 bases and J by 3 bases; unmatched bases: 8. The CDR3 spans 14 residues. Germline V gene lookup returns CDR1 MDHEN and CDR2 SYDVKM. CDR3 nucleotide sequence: TGTGCCAGCAGCTTCGGGGACAGCTACTACGAGCAGTACTTC. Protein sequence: CASSFGDSYYEQYF.

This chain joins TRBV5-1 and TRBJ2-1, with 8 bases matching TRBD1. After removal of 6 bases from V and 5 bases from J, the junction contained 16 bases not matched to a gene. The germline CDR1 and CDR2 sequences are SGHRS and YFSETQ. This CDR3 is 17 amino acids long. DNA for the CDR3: TGCGCCAGCATCCTGCGATCCCCGGGACAGGATCACAATGAGCAGTTCTTC. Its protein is CASILRSPGQDHNEQFF.

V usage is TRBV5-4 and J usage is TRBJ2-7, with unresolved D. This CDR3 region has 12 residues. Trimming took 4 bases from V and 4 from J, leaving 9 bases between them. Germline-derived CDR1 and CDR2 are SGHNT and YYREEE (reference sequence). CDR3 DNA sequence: TGTGCCAGCAGCGGAACAGCTTACGAGCAGTACTTC. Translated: CASSGTAYEQYF.

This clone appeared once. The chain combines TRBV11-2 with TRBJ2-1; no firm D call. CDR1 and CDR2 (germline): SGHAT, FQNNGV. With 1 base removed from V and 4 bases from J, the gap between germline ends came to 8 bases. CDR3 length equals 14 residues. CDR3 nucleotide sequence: TGTGCCAGCAGCTTAGCGCTCAGTTACAATGAGCAGTTCTTC. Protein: CASSLALSYNEQFF.

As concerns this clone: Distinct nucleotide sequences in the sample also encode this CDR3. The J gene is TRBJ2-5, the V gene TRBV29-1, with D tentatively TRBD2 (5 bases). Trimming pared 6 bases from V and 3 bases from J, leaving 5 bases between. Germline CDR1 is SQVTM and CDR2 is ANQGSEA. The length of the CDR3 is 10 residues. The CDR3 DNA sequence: TGCAGCGTGGGAGAAGAGACCCAGTACTTC. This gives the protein CSVGEETQYF.

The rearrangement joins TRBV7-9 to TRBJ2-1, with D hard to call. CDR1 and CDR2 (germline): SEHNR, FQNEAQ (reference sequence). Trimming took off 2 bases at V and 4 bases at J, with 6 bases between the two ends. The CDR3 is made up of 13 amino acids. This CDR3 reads CASSLIIYNEQFF. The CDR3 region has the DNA TGTGCCAGCAGCTTAATAATTTACAATGAGCAGTTCTTC.

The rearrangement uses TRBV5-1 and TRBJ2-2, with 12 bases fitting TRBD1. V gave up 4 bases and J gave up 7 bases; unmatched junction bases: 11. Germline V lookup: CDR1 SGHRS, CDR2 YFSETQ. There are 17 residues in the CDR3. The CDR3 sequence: CASSNRDRGRENGELFF. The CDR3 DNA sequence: TGCGCCAGCAGCAACCGGGACAGGGGGCGAGAAAACGGGGAGCTGTTTTTT.

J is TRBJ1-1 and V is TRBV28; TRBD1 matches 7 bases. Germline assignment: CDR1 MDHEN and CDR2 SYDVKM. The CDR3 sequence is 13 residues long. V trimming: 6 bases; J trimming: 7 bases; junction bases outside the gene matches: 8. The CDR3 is CASSPMTGIEAFF. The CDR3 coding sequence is TGTGCCAGCAGCCCTATGACAGGGATTGAAGCTTTCTTT.

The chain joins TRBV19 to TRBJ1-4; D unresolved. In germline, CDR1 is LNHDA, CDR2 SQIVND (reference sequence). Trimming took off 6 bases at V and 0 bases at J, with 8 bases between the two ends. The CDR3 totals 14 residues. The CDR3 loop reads CASRVFATNEKLFF. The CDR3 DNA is TGTGCCAGTAGGGTATTTGCAACTAATGAAAAACTGTTTTTT. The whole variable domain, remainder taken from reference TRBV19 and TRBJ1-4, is DGGITQSPKYLFRKEGQNVTLSCEQNLNHDAMYWYRQDPGQGLRLIYYSQIVNDFQKGDIAEGYSVSREKKESFPLTVTSAQKNPTAFYLCASRVFATNEKLFFGSGTQLSVL.

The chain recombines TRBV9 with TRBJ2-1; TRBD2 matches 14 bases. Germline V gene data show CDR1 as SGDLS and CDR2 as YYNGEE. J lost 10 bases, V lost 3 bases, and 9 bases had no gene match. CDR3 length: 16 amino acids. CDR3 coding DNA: TGTGCCAGCAGCGCCGCTGGGACTAGCGGGAGCAGGGAGCAGTTCTTC. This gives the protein CASSAAGTSGSREQFF.

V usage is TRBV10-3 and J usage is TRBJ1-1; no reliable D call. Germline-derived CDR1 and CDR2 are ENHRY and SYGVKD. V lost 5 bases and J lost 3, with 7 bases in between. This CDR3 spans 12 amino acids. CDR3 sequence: CAISSVDTEAFF. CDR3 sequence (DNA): TGTGCCATCAGTTCTGTGGACACTGAAGCTTTCTTT.

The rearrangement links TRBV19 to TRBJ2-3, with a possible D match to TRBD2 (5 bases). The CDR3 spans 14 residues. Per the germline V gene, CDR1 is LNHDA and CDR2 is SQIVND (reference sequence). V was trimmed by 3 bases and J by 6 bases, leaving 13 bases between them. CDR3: CASSMWTLGDTQYF. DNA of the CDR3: TGTGCCAGTAGTATGTGGACTCTGGGGGATACGCAGTATTTT.

CDR3 DNA sequence: TGTGCCAGCACTGGATTGCAGCGGGAGGCCTTCAATGAGCAGTTCTTC. Its protein is CASTGLQREAFNEQFF. This sequence joins TRBV2 and TRBJ2-1; 9 bases align to TRBD2. This CDR3 is 16 amino acids long. Germline V gene lookup returns CDR1 SNHLY and CDR2 FYNNEI. J lost 6 bases, V lost 7 bases, and 13 bases had no gene match.

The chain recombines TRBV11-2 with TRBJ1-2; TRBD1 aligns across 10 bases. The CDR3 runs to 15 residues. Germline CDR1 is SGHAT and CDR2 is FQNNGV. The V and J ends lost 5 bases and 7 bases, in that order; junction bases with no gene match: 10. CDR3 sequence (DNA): TGTGCCAGCAGCCAGTGGCTGACAGGGGGCGGTGGCTACACCTTC. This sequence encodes CASSQWLTGGGGYTF.

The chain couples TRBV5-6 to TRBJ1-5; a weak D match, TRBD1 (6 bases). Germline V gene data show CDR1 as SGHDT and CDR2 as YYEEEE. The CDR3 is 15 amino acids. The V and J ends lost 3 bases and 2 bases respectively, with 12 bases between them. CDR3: CASSWRPGGNQPQHF. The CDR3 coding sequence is TGTGCCAGCAGCTGGCGACCAGGGGGCAATCAGCCCCAGCATTTT.

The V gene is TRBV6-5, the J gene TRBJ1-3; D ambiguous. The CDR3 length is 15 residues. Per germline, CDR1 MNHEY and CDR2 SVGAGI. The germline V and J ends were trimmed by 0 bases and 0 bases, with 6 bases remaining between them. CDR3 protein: CASSYSMDSGNTIYF. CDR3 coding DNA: TGTGCCAGCAGTTACTCGATGGACTCTGGAAACACCATATATTTT.

In DNA, the CDR3 is TGTGCCACCAGCAGAGATAGGACAGACACCTACGAGCAGTACTTC. Translating it yields CATSRDRTDTYEQYF. This chain links TRBV15 with TRBJ2-7, with D possibly being TRBD1 (6 bases). CDR3 length: 15 residues. V was shortened by 0 bases and J by 2 bases, with 11 bases between the two germline ends. Germline V gives CDR1 LNHNV, CDR2 YYDKDF (reference sequence). Drawing the rest from reference TRBV15 and TRBJ2-7, the complete variable domain is DAMVIQNPRYQVTQFGKPVTLSCSQTLNHNVMYWYQQKSSQAPKLLFHYYDKDFNNEADTPDNFQSRRPNTSFCFLDIRSPGLGDTAMYLCATSRDRTDTYEQYFGPGTRLTVT.

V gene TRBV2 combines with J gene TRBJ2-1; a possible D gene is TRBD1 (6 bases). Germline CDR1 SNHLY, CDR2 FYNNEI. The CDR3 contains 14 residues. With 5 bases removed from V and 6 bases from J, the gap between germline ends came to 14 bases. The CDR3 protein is CASSTITRGNEQFF. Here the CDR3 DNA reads TGTGCCAGCAGTACTATAACCAGGGGCAATGAGCAGTTCTTC. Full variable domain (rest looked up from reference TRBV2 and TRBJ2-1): EPEVTQTPSHQVTQMGQEVILRCVPISNHLYFYWYRQILGQKVEFLVSFYNNEISEKSEIFDDQFSVERPDGSNFTLKIRSTKLEDSAMYFCASSTITRGNEQFFGPGTRLTVL.

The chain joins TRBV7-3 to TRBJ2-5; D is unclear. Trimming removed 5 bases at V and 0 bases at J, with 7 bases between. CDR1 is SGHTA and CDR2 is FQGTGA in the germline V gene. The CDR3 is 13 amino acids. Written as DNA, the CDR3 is TGTGCCAGCAGCCCCAAGGACCAAGAGACCCAGTACTTC. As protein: CASSPKDQETQYF.